This T cell receptor (beta chain) originates from a study of blood T cell repertoires in COVID-19 (dated by TCRdb to the early 2020s). About the investigation overall: Samples from collaborators originated in the United States, Italy and Spain and spanned both the acute and convalescent phases of COVID-19. The prospective study material was composed of cDNA or gDNA derived from T cells, B-cell-depleted T cells, or PBMCs. The dataset comprised deeply sampled blood TCRbeta repertoires from subjects exposed to, actively infected with, or recovered from COVID-19. The repertoires were released in a freely available public database intended as a resource for research on the immune response to SARS-CoV-2. Samples came from the ongoing ImmuneRACE study (first 160 participants) plus 1,254 subjects from 6 global collaborators. Nearly every sample came with metadata listing a de-identified subject ID, COVID-19 status, age in years and sex. Where available, HLA class I and class II types were taken from metadata supplied by the sample provider and were not determined by assay-based typing.

Each collaborating institution followed its own protocols to collect whole blood in K2EDTA tubes. Collaborator samples were shipped for TCRbeta analysis as frozen whole blood, isolated PBMCs, or DNA extracted from either sample type. TCRbeta CDR3 regions were amplified from genomic DNA by means of the immunoSEQ Assay, a bias-controlled multiplex PCR. The authors processed their data as follows. Nucleated cell counts per sample were estimated from amplification of reference gene primers within the assay. To quantify the absolute abundance of each unique TCRbeta CDR3 rearrangement, sequence reads were collapsed and filtered. For each sample, productive Simpson clonality was calculated as the square root of Simpson's diversity index across productive rearrangements. Entries here come from immuneACCESS through TCRdb and include only in-frame sequences with V and J called. Some clones fail to appear in such tables; in the studies checked, an unresolved V gene covers under half of the shortfall, and the cause of the remainder is unknown. The D gene and trimming were derived from the DNA, and the V and J assignments and clone size from that table. The sample table shows 290,000 or so clones, and more than 75% are seen once. The biggest ten clones account for 1% to 1.5% of the sample.

Notes on this clone: There is no known antigen for this receptor. Base qualities are not recorded, but no much larger clone differs from it by a single base.

The study at large found these results: Clinical and demographic metadata were provided uncurated, with the amount varying by source and participant.

Sequenced sample: peripheral blood. The TCR sequence derives from a man aged 65 to 85 with acute or convalescent COVID-19.

CDR3 protein: CASRIGTQSYEQYF. The sequenced DNA: TGTGCCAGCAGAATCGGGACACAGTCCTACGAGCAGTACTTC. The chain couples TRBV7-2 to TRBJ2-7; the best D guess is TRBD1, with 6 bases matching. According to the germline V gene, CDR1 reads SGHTA and CDR2 reads FQGNSA. V is pared back by 6 bases and J by 1 base, with 13 bases lying between the germline termini. The CDR3 sequence holds 14 residues, the cysteine and phenylalanine included. Of all the DNA, just the CDR3 is kept, 42 bases in frame from base 1.